This record looks at one TCR beta chain sequence and its context. Its specificity is unknown. These data belong to a study of cytomegalovirus exposure and HLA in healthy donors. General study points: Three of the chains that were CMV-associated were confirmed in vitro to be specific for CMV antigens.

With 60 Vbeta and 13 Jbeta primers, the PCR was carried out. Produced via immunoSEQ multiplex PCR; TCRdb's table is partial and in-frame only. This table lists roughly 120,000 clones. Trimming left V 3 bases short and J 10 bases short, with 8 bases between. CDR3 length: 11 amino acids. The germline V gene has CDR1 SGDLS and CDR2 YYNGEE. V and J are TRBV9 and TRBJ2-1; weak D call: TRBD2 (5 bases). This receptor was taken from a man aged 18 to 29 in good health and CMV-seronegative. Sequencing input: PBMCs. CDR3 protein: CASSDRLEQFF. Written as DNA, the CDR3 is TGTGCCAGCAGCGACCGACTAGAGCAGTTCTTC.